This note documents a single T cell receptor beta chain sequence. The antigen it recognizes is unknown. Base-call qualities are not available, and no considerably larger clone is one nucleotide away. The library was obtained by the immunoSEQ multiplex PCR assay. TCRdb re-hosts the immuneACCESS table, in-frame sequences only. Its copies lack some clones; in the studies checked, an unresolved V gene accounts for under half of them, and the cause for the rest is not known. The sample records approximately 53,000 clones, approximately 94% of which are singletons. The top ten hold about 0.39% of the sample. The data were obtained in a study of technical replicates of blood from a handful of donors (dated by TCRdb to the late 2010s). The germline ends are 10 bases apart after V is trimmed by 3 bases and J by 2 bases. The germline V gene gives CDR1 as ENHRY and CDR2 as SYGVKD. The CDR3 starts with the cysteine, ends with the phenylalanine, and has 14 residues. The CDR3 DNA has 42 bases and is translated from base 1.

The sequence joins TRBV10-3 to TRBJ1-1; a tentative D call is TRBD1 (6 bases match). This TCR derives from a human donor in good health. The sequenced sample consisted of T cells isolated from PBMCs. The CDR3 protein: CAISDWGGNTEAFF. In nucleotides, the sequence is TGTGCCATCAGTGACTGGGGGGGCAACACTGAAGCTTTCTTT.